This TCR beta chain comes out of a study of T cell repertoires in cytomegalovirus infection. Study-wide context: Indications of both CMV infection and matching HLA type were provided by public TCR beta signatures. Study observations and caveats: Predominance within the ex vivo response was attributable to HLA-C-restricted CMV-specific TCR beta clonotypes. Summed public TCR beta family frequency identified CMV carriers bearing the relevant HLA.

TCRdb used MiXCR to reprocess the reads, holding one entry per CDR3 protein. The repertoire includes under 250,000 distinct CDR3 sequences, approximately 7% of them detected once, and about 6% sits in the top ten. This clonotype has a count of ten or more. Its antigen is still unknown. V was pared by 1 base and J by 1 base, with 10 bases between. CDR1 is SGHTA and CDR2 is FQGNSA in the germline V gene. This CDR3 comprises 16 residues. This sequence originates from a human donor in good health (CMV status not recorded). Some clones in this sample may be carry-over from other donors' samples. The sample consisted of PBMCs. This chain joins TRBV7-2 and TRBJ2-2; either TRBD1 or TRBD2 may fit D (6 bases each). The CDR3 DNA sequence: TGTGCCAGCAGCTTAGGGGGGGCTTTGAACACCGGGGAGCTGTTTTTT. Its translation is CASSLGGALNTGELFF.